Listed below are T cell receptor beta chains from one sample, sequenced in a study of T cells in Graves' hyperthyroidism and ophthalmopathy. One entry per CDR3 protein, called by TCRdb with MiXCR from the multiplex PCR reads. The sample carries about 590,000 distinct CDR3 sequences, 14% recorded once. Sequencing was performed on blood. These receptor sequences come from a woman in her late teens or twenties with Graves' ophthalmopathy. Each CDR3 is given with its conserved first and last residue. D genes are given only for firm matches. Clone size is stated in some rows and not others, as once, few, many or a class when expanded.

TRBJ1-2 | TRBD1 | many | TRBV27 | CASSDDRGGGYTF | TGTGCCAGCAGTGACGACAGGGGAGGCGGCTACACCTTC
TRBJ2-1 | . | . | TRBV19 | CASSISVWTEPGFDNEQFF | TGTGCCAGTAGTATTAGCGTTTGGACAGAGCCCGGGTTCGACAATGAGCAGTTCTTC
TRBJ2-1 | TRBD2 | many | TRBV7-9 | CASSPKRDLYNEQFF | TGTGCCAGCAGCCCAAAGCGGGATCTCTACAATGAGCAGTTCTTC
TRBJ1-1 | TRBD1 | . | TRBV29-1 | CSGLRDRVTEAFF | TGCAGCGGCCTCCGGGACAGGGTAACTGAAGCTTTCTTT
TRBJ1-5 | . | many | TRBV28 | CASSLRQWVSNQPQHF | TGTGCCAGCAGTTTAAGACAGTGGGTTAGCAATCAGCCCCAGCATTTT
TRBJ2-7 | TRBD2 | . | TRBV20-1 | CSANDGTSGVRFSYNEQYF | TGCAGTGCCAACGACGGGACTAGCGGGGTTCGTTTCTCCTACAATGAGCAGTACTTC
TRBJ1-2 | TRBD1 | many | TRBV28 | CASSLSSTGARYGYTF | TGTGCCAGCAGTTTATCTTCGACAGGGGCGCGGTATGGCTACACCTTC
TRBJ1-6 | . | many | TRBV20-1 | CSALKGEHPNSPLHF | TGCAGTGCTTTAAAAGGGGAACATCCCAATTCACCCCTCCACTTT
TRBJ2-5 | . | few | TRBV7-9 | CASSLDAGSIETQYF | TGTGCCAGCAGCTTAGACGCAGGTTCTATAGAGACCCAGTACTTC
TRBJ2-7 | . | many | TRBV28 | CASSFERTHYEQYF | TGTGCCAGCAGTTTCGAGAGGACCCATTACGAGCAGTACTTC
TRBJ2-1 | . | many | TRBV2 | CASSELGAGEQFF | TGTGCCAGCAGTGAGCTCGGGGCGGGTGAGCAGTTCTTC
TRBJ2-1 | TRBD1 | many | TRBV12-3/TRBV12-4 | CASSRWTGVEQFF | TGTGCCAGCAGTCGATGGACAGGGGTTGAGCAGTTCTTC
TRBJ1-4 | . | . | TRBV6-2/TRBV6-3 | CASSYSGLGELFF | TGTGCCAGCAGTTACTCTGGGTTAGGAGAACTGTTTTTT
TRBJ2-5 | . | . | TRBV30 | CAWSVLVFGGETQYF | TGTGCCTGGAGTGTACTAGTGTTCGGCGGAGAGACCCAGTACTTC
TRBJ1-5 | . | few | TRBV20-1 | CSARRDSNQPQHF | TGCAGTGCTAGACGGGATAGCAATCAGCCCCAGCATTTT
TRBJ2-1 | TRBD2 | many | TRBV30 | CAWTVGLNNEQFF | TGTGCCTGGACCGTGGGACTAAACAATGAGCAGTTCTTC
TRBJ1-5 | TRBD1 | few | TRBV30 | CAWSYGTGGNQPQHF | TGTGCCTGGAGTTATGGGACAGGGGGGAATCAGCCCCAGCATTTT
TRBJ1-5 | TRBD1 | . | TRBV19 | CASRARDRLNQPQHF | TGTGCCAGTAGAGCCCGGGACAGGTTAAATCAGCCCCAGCATTTT
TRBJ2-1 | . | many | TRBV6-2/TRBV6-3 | CASSYSGGVGSRGEQFF | TGTGCCAGCAGTTACTCCGGCGGTGTGGGTAGCCGGGGTGAGCAGTTCTTC
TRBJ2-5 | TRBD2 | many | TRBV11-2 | CASSLGKGTSGETQYF | TGTGCCAGCAGCTTAGGGAAAGGGACTAGCGGCGAGACCCAGTACTTC